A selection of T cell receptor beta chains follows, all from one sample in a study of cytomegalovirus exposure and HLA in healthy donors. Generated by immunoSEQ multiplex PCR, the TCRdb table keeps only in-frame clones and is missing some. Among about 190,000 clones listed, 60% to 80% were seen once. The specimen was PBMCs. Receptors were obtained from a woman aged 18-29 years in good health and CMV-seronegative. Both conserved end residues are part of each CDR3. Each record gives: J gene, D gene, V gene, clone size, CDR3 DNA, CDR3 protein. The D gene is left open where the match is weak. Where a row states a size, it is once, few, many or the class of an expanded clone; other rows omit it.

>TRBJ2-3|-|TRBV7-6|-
TGTGCCAGCAGCGCGACAGATACGCAGTATTTT
CASSATDTQYF
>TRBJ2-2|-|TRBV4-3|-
TGCGCCAGCAGCCCTGGGGGACAGAACACCGGGGAGCTGTTTTTT
CASSPGGQNTGELFF
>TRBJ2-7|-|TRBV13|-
TGTGCCAGCAGCTTTGCACAGGTTAGCTCCTACGAGCAGTACTTC
CASSFAQVSSYEQYF
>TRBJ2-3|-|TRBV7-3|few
TGTGCCAGCAGCCCAGGACACTCCACAGATACGCAGTATTTT
CASSPGHSTDTQYF
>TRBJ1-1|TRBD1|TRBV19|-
TGTGCCAGTAGTCCCCCGGGACAGGGGGCGTATACTGAAGCTTTCTTT
CASSPPGQGAYTEAFF
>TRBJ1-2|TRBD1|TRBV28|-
TGTGCCAGCAGTCCGACAGGGTTTGGCTATGGCTACACCTTC
CASSPTGFGYGYTF
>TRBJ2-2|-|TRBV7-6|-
TGTGCCAGCAGCCCCGTTTATACGGGGTCGGGTACCGGGGAGCTGTTTTTT
CASSPVYTGSGTGELFF
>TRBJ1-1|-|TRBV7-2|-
TGTGCCAGCAGCTTAGTGAGAAACACTGAAGCTTTCTTT
CASSLVRNTEAFF
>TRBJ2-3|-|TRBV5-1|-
TGCGCCAGCAGCTTTGAGGCCTCTAGCACAGATACGCAGTATTTT
CASSFEASSTDTQYF
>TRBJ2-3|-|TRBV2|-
TGTGCCAGCAGTGTGACAGGCGATGGACCAGATACGCAGTATTTT
CASSVTGDGPDTQYF
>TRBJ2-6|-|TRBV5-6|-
TGTGCCAGCAGCGGCCAAGGAGGATCTGGGGCCAACGTCCTGACTTTC
CASSGQGGSGANVLTF
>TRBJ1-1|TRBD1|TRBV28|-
TGTGCCAGCAGTCTCCGGACAGGAACAACCATGAACACTGAAGCTTTCTTT
CASSLRTGTTMNTEAFF
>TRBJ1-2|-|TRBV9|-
TGTGCCAGCAGCGTTCGAGACAGCTGGAATGGCTACACCTTC
CASSVRDSWNGYTF
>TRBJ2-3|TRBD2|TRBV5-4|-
TGTGCCAGCAGCAAGACTAGCACTGGCACAGATACGCAGTATTTT
CASSKTSTGTDTQYF
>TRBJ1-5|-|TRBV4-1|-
TGCGCCAGCAGCCGAACCGACAGGCTTGATCAGCCCCAGCATTTT
CASSRTDRLDQPQHF
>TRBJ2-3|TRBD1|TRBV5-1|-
TGCGCCAGCAGCCTCCCGGAGACAGGGGGCGCGACAGATACGCAGTATTTT
CASSLPETGGATDTQYF
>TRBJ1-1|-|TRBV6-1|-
TGTGCCAGCACCACACAGGCCCAGGGGGAAGCTTTCTTT
CASTTQAQGEAFF
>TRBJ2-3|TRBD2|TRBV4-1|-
TGCGCCAGCAGCCCCCTCGGTCGGGGGGGGAACACAGATACGCAGTATTTT
CASSPLGRGGNTDTQYF
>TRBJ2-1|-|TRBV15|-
TGTGCCACCAGCCATAGGGGGAACTACAATGAGCAGTTCTTC
CATSHRGNYNEQFF
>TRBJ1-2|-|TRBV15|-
TGTGCCACCAGCAGAGAGGCACAAGCTAACTATGGCTACACCTTC
CATSREAQANYGYTF
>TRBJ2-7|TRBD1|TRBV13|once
TGTGCCAGCAGCTTTAGGAATGGGACAGGAGCCTACGAGCAGTACTTC
CASSFRNGTGAYEQYF
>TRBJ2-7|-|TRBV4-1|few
TGCGCCAGCAGCCAAGGGCCGGGACAAGGTTACGAGCAGTACTTC
CASSQGPGQGYEQYF
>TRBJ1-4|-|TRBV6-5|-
TGTGCCAGCAGACACAGAGAAAAACTGTTTTTT
CASRHREKLFF
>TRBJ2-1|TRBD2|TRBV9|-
TGTGCCAGCAGCGTAGAGTTGGGCGGGGGGGCCGATGAGCAGTTCTTC
CASSVELGGGADEQFF
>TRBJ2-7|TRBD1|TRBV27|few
TGTGCCAGCAGTTCAGGACAGGTCTCCTACGAGCAGTACTTC
CASSSGQVSYEQYF
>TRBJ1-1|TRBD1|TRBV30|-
TGTGCCTGGATCAGCGAGGGGGCCCTTGGAACTGAAGCTTTCTTT
CAWISEGALGTEAFF
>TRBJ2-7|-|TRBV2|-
TGTGCCAGCATAAGGTATGGGGCCCATGGGATCGACGAGCAGTACTTC
CASIRYGAHGIDEQYF
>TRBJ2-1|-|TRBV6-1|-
TGTGCCAGCAGTGAAGTGGACAGCTACAATGAGCAGTTCTTC
CASSEVDSYNEQFF
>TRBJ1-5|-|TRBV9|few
TGTGCCAGCAGCGTAGAGGCCGGGAATCAGCCCCAGCATTTT
CASSVEAGNQPQHF
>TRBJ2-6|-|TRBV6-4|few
TGTGCCAGCAGTGAGCCGGGGAGCGGGGCCAACGTCCTGACTTTC
CASSEPGSGANVLTF
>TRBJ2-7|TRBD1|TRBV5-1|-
TGCGCCAGCAGCCCTGGACAGGGACGCGAGCAGTACTTC
CASSPGQGREQYF
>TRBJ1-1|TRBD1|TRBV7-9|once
TGTGCCAGCACTCCGGGACAGGGGCCGAACACTGAAGCTTTCTTT
CASTPGQGPNTEAFF
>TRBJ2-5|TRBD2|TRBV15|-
TGTGCCACCAGCAAGAGACTAGCGGGACAAGAGACCCAGTACTTC
CATSKRLAGQETQYF
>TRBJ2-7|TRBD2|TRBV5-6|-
TGTGCCAGCAGCTACGGACTAGCGGGGGTTCCGTACGAGCAGTACTTC
CASSYGLAGVPYEQYF
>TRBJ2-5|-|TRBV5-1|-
TGCGCCAGCAGCTTGGTACAAGGCGGAGGGGAGACCCAGTACTTC
CASSLVQGGGETQYF
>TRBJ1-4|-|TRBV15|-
TGTGCCACCAGCAGCCGGTGGGCGGGAGAAAAACTGTTTTTT
CATSSRWAGEKLFF
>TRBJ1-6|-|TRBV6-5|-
TGTGCCAGCAGGAAGTATGAGGGGGTCAATTCACCCCTCCACTTT
CASRKYEGVNSPLHF
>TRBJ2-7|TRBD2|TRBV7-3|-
TGTGCCAGCAGCTTAACCGGACTAGTCCACGAGCAGTACTTC
CASSLTGLVHEQYF
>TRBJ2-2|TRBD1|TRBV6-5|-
TGTGCCAGCGCTATGGCAGGGGGTATCACCGGGGAGCTGTTTTTT
CASAMAGGITGELFF
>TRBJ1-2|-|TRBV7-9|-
TGTGCCAGCAGCCCTGGGCCGGGGGGGGGTGTCTCCTATGGCTACACCTTC
CASSPGPGGGVSYGYTF
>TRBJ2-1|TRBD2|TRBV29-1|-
TGCAGCGTCTACGGGACTAGCGGGGGGCGCTCCTACAATGAGCAGTTCTTC
CSVYGTSGGRSYNEQFF
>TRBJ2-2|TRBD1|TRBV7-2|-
TGTGCCAGCAGCCCGCGACAGGGACCCGGGGAGCTGTTTTTT
CASSPRQGPGELFF
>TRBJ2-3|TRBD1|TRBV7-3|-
TGTGCCAGCAGCTTAAGCGGGACAGGGGGGCCTACAGATACGCAGTATTTT
CASSLSGTGGPTDTQYF
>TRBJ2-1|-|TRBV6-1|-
TGTGCCAGCAGTGAAGTGCCTGGGGGCTTGTACAATGAGCAGTTCTTC
CASSEVPGGLYNEQFF
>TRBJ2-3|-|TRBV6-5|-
TGTGCCAGCATCCCCAGCGGCACAGATACGCAGTATTTT
CASIPSGTDTQYF
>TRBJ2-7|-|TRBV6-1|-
TGTGCCAGCAGTGAAGCCAGGGGTAGTCTCGAGCAGTACTTC
CASSEARGSLEQYF
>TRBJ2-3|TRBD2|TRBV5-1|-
TGCGCCAGCAGCTTGGAAGGGACTAGCTCGGTCGCGCAGTATTTT
CASSLEGTSSVAQYF
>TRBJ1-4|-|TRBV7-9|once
TGTGCCAGCAGCACTCAGGGAACTAATGAAAAACTGTTTTTT
CASSTQGTNEKLFF